This T cell receptor (beta chain) was found in a study of vaccination effects on CD4 cells after COVID-19. The CDR3 is made up of 12 amino acids. Looked up from germline, CDR1 is MDHEN and CDR2 is SYDVKM. Worth noting for this clone: Its antigen is currently unknown. The junction does not match germline at one end; this may be a read error.

Before any sequencing was done, the ViraFEST assay used viral peptide pools to expand antigen-specific CD4+ T cells. Scientists isolated CD4+ T cells after an approximately 10-day culture period ended. Everyone in the study got two shots of either the BNT162b2 or mRNA-1273 vaccine. Testing of the vaccine recipients showed negative nucleocapsid antibodies and no prior SARS-CoV-2 infection. On both days 3 and 7, half of the culture medium was replaced with IL-2 medium. Overall study findings and caveats: Late post-vaccination, clones induced by infection and those induced by vaccine underwent marked clonal contraction.

Only in-frame clones appear in the TCRdb table, and some are missing; sequencing was by immunoSEQ multiplex PCR. Among approximately 28,000 clones, around 75% were seen once, and the ten largest hold around 5.9%. The sequence was collected from a human donor who received a COVID-19 vaccine. Some clones in this sample may be carry-over from other donors' samples. The input for sequencing was CD4+ T cells from PBMCs cultured with SARS-CoV-2 spike peptides, taken after COVID-19 vaccination. The J gene is TRBJ1-2, the V gene TRBV28; no clear D gene. CDR3 residues: CASSSGTATFHF. DNA of the CDR3: TGTGCCAGCAGTTCGGGTACGGCCACCTTTCACTTC.